One and the same sample provided the 20 T cell receptor beta chains below, sequenced in a study of cytomegalovirus exposure and HLA in healthy donors. Primers: 60 Vbeta forward and 13 Jbeta reverse. Assay: immunoSEQ multiplex PCR; the TCRdb copy retains only in-frame clones and omits some. The table records some 190,000 clones, 77% of them present only once. The sequenced material came from PBMCs. These receptor sequences come from a man between 18 and 29 years old in good health and CMV-seronegative.

The V and J genes are TRBV19 and TRBJ2-7; 11 nucleotides line up with TRBD1. The CDR3 runs to 15 residues. J gave up 3 bases and V 6 bases, and 7 bases lay outside the gene matches. Per the germline V gene, CDR1 is LNHDA and CDR2 is SQIVND (reference sequence). The CDR3 here is CASSDTGTGGYEQYF. CDR3 bases: TGTGCCAGTAGCGATACCGGGACAGGGGGCTACGAGCAGTACTTC.

The chain joins TRBV7-8 to TRBJ2-2; TRBD1 matches at 12 bases. The V gene's germline CDR1 is SGHVS and CDR2 FQNEAQ. Trimming cost V 5 bases and J 7 bases; bases outside gene matches: 14. This CDR3 is built from 18 residues. CDR3 region: CASSVRPGQGAHGGELFF. As DNA, the CDR3 is TGTGCCAGCAGCGTAAGACCGGGACAGGGGGCGCATGGCGGGGAGCTGTTTTTT.

The chain combines TRBV18 with TRBJ2-7, with 8 bases fitting TRBD1. CDR3 length equals 15 residues. V lost 5 bases to trimming and J lost 2 bases; unmatched junction nucleotides: 8. CDR1 and CDR2 (germline): KGHSH, LQKENI. CDR3 nucleotides: TGTGCCAGCTCAGTCGACAGGGGAGGCGCCTACGAGCAGTACTTC. Protein: CASSVDRGGAYEQYF.

The chain joins TRBV6-6 to TRBJ2-2; TRBD2 aligns across 12 bases. Trimming cost V 7 bases and J 4 bases; bases outside gene matches: 7. Germline V gene lookup returns CDR1 MNHNY and CDR2 SVGAGI (reference sequence). The CDR3 runs 16 residues. In nucleotides, the CDR3 is TGTGCCAGCAAAAACCAACTAGCGGGGGGCACCGGGGAGCTGTTTTTT. Protein product: CASKNQLAGGTGELFF.

This chain links TRBV9 with TRBJ1-2; D might be TRBD1 (6 bases). The length of the CDR3 is 15 residues. Trimming pared 0 bases from V and 7 bases from J, leaving 16 bases between. Germline CDR1 is SGDLS and CDR2 is YYNGEE. The CDR3 sequence: CASSVATGSRCGYTF. The CDR3 nucleotides are TGTGCCAGCAGCGTAGCTACAGGGTCACGGTGTGGCTACACCTTC.

CDR3 nucleotides: TGTGCCATCAGTGAACGACTGGGGGAGGTCTACGAGCAGTACTTC. This codes for CAISERLGEVYEQYF. The chain uses TRBV10-3 and TRBJ2-7; D may be TRBD2 (6 bases). The CDR3 covers 15 residues. CDR1 ENHRY and CDR2 SYGVKD come from the germline V gene. Trimming pared 3 bases from V and 3 bases from J, leaving 15 bases between.

V and J are TRBV5-6 and TRBJ2-1; TRBD2 matches 9 bases. CDR1 is SGHDT and CDR2 is YYEEEE in the germline V gene. This CDR3 region has 14 residues. V trimming: 7 bases; J trimming: 2 bases; junction bases outside the gene matches: 4. This chain's CDR3 is CASRLAEAYNEQFF. CDR3 nucleotide sequence: TGTGCCAGCCGACTAGCGGAGGCCTACAATGAGCAGTTCTTC.

The V and J genes are TRBV5-1 and TRBJ2-3; TRBD2 agrees at 9 bases. The junction had 4 bases not matched to a gene; V was cut back by 3 bases and J by 2 bases. The CDR3 is 15 amino acids. From germline, CDR1 is SGHRS and CDR2 YFSETQ. CDR3 DNA: TGCGCCAGCAGCTGGGTAGCGGGGGACACAGATACGCAGTATTTT. Amino acids: CASSWVAGDTDTQYF. Full variable domain (outside the CDR3, taken from reference TRBV5-1 and TRBJ2-3): KAGVTQTPRYLIKTRGQQVTLSCSPISGHRSVSWYQQTPGQGLQFLFEYFSETQRNKGNFPGRFSGRQFSNSRSEMNVSTLELGDSALYLCASSWVAGDTDTQYFGPGTRLTVL.

This chain joins TRBV9 and TRBJ1-1; the match to TRBD1 covers 9 bases. This CDR3 is 15 amino acids long. Germline V gene lookup returns CDR1 SGDLS and CDR2 YYNGEE. The V gene end was trimmed by 3 bases and the J gene end by 2 bases; junction bases not matched to a gene: 5. The CDR3, as DNA: TGTGCCAGCAGCGCTTGGACAGGGGACAACACTGAAGCTTTCTTT. Translating it yields CASSAWTGDNTEAFF.

As regards this clone: Other DNA sequences in this sample translate to the same CDR3. The chain joins TRBV5-1 to TRBJ1-2; weak D call: TRBD1 (5 bases). The germline V and J ends were trimmed by 1 base and 5 bases, with 12 bases remaining between them. This CDR3 region has 14 residues. Germline CDR1 and CDR2: SGHRS and YFSETQ. Here the CDR3 DNA reads TGCGCCAGCAGCTTGAGTCCAGGGAAGTATGGCTACACCTTC. Translation: CASSLSPGKYGYTF.

The chain recombines TRBV4-3 with TRBJ1-2, with D perhaps TRBD1 (5 bases). Trimming removed 0 bases at V and 1 base at J, with 15 bases between. CDR1 is LGHNA and CDR2 is YSLEER in the germline V gene. The CDR3 is 17 amino acids. CDR3 in DNA: TGCGCCAGCAGCCAAGAGCCCCAGGTTAGGGGTAACTATGGCTACACCTTC. It specifies CASSQEPQVRGNYGYTF.

In its sample, this clone was seen once. CDR3 sequence reads: CASRLATGKLSEAFF. Here the CDR3 DNA reads TGTGCCAGCAGACTCGCGACAGGGAAGTTATCTGAAGCTTTCTTT. The chain joins TRBV6-6 to TRBJ1-1; 7 bases line up with TRBD1. J gave up 6 bases and V 6 bases, and 13 bases lay outside the gene matches. From germline, CDR1 is MNHNY and CDR2 SVGAGI (reference sequence). This CDR3 has 15 amino acids.

This chain's CDR3 is CASSLGGGASNSPLHF. The CDR3 coding sequence is TGTGCCAGCAGCTTAGGTGGAGGGGCCTCAAATTCACCCCTCCACTTT. This sequence joins TRBV7-2 and TRBJ1-6; tentative D call: TRBD1 (5 bases). This CDR3 is 16 amino acids long. From germline, CDR1 is SGHTA and CDR2 FQGNSA. V lost 1 base and J 7 bases, leaving 14 bases between the germline ends.

CDR3 in DNA: TGTGCCAGCAGTCCATCAGGGGAGTTAGCCAAAAACATTCAGTACTTC. This gives the protein CASSPSGELAKNIQYF. The chain couples TRBV11-3 to TRBJ2-4; a possible D gene is TRBD1 (6 bases). The CDR3 loop spans 16 amino acids. Deletions cut 6 bases from V and 0 bases from J, with 15 bases between. CDR1 SGHNT and CDR2 YENEEA come from the germline V gene. The complete variable domain, with remaining parts taken from reference TRBV11-3 and TRBJ2-4, reads EAGVVQSPRYKIIEKKQPVAFWCNPISGHNTLYWYLQNLGQGPELLIRYENEEAVDDSQLPKDRFSAERLKGVDSTLKIQPAELGDSAVYLCASSPSGELAKNIQYFGAGTRLSVL.

The chain carries TRBV19 and TRBJ1-2; no clear D. V lost 1 base to trimming and J lost 4 bases, with 7 bases between them. CDR1 is LNHDA, CDR2 SQIVND, per germline (reference sequence). The length of the CDR3 is 13 residues. Written as DNA, the CDR3 is TGTGCCAGTAGTATAGGGGCCTCCTATGGCTACACCTTC. Its translation: CASSIGASYGYTF.

CDR3 region: CASRLADRGGYTF. The CDR3 bases are TGTGCCAGCAGATTAGCAGACAGGGGTGGCTACACCTTC. The J gene is TRBJ1-2, the V gene TRBV28, with 8 nucleotides matching TRBD1. J gave up 7 bases and V 6 bases, and 7 bases lay outside the gene matches. This CDR3 has 13 amino acids. Germline V gene data show CDR1 as MDHEN and CDR2 as SYDVKM.

This clone occurred a few times. This rearrangement joins TRBV7-3 to TRBJ2-2, with D possibly TRBD1 on 6 matching bases. The V gene lost 1 base and the J gene lost 5 bases, with 17 bases spanning the gap. Germline values: CDR1 SGHTA, CDR2 FQGTGA. This CDR3 contains 17 residues. Here the CDR3 DNA reads TGTGCCAGCAGCTTAAACGTGGGGGCCCCCAAGACCGGGGAGCTGTTTTTT. Its protein product is CASSLNVGAPKTGELFF.

J is TRBJ2-1 and V is TRBV4-1, with D perhaps TRBD2 (5 bases). V lost 0 bases to trimming and J lost 8 bases, with 20 bases between them. The CDR3 extends over 17 amino acids. Germline CDR1 and CDR2: MGHRA and YSYEKL. In nucleotides, the CDR3 is TGCGCCAGCAGCCAAGATCGGTTCGGTCTAGCAAGCCATGAGCAGTTCTTC. Translation gives CASSQDRFGLASHEQFF.

This clone has only a few counts. The chain links TRBV7-9 to TRBJ2-1; 9 nucleotides agree with TRBD2. The ends lost 6 bases at V and 3 bases at J; junction bases unmatched: 6. The CDR3 totals 15 residues. From germline, CDR1 is SEHNR and CDR2 FQNEAQ (reference sequence). Here the CDR3 DNA reads TGTGCCAGCAGACGACTAGCGGCAATCTACAATGAGCAGTTCTTC. It encodes CASRRLAAIYNEQFF.

V gene TRBV30 combines with J gene TRBJ2-5, with D possibly being TRBD1 (5 bases). The DNA end is more similar to TRBJ2-7, so the J call may be wrong. Germline assignment: CDR1 GTSNPN and CDR2 SVGIG (reference sequence). The CDR3 runs 12 residues. Here the CDR3 reads CAWSLQGREQYF. CDR3 sequence (DNA): TGTGCCTGGAGCCTGCAGGGCCGCGAGCAGTACTTC.